One sample yielded the 20 T cell receptor beta chains listed below, sequenced in a study of shared T cell receptors in the human thymus. The protocol was immunoSEQ multiplex PCR, while the TCRdb copy is restricted to in-frame clones and leaves out a portion. In the table there are approximately 760,000 clones, roughly 85% of which are singletons. The sample also formed part of further work on human thymus T cells.

The sequenced sample was thymocytes. The source is a girl less than two years old with a congenital heart defect.

The chain uses TRBV27 and TRBJ2-7; tentative D call: TRBD1 (6 bases). The CDR3 covers 16 residues. Trimming removed 4 bases at V and 2 bases at J, with 18 bases between. Germline V lookup: CDR1 MNHEY, CDR2 SMNVEV (reference sequence). The CDR3 DNA reads TGTGCCAGCAGTTCCAAAAGCCGGGACAATCCCTACGAGCAGTACTTC. It is translated as CASSSKSRDNPYEQYF.

The V and J genes are TRBV5-1 and TRBJ2-2; D is perhaps TRBD2 (6 bases). Trimming took off 2 bases at V and 5 bases at J, with 13 bases between the two ends. The CDR3 is 15 residues long. CDR1 and CDR2 (germline): SGHRS, YFSETQ. CDR3: CASSFGAGSTGELFF. In DNA, the CDR3 is TGCGCCAGCAGCTTCGGGGCGGGGTCTACCGGGGAGCTGTTTTTT.

The chain couples TRBV30 to TRBJ1-4; D unresolved. Germline loops: CDR1 GTSNPN, CDR2 SVGIG (reference sequence). This CDR3 is built from 17 residues. Trimming took 4 bases from V and 0 from J, leaving 18 bases between them. The CDR3 sequence is CAWNPLGRETTNEKLFF. The DNA for the CDR3 is TGTGCCTGGAACCCCCTCGGGAGGGAAACAACTAATGAAAAACTGTTTTTT.

The chain recombines TRBV7-4 with TRBJ1-1; D remains ambiguous. Germline-derived CDR1 and CDR2 are SGHVT and SQSDAQ. Trimming left V 1 base short and J 5 bases short, with 11 bases between. The CDR3 has 14 amino acids. The CDR3 DNA reads as TGTGCCAGCAGCTTAGAGACTCCGGGGACTGAAGCTTTCTTT. Amino acid sequence: CASSLETPGTEAFF. The complete variable domain, with remaining parts taken from reference TRBV7-4 and TRBJ1-1, reads GAGVSQSPRYKVAKRGRDVALRCDSISGHVTLYWYRQTLGQGSEVLTYSQSDAQRDKSGRPSGRFSAERPERSVSTLKIQRTEQGDSAVYLCASSLETPGTEAFFGQGTRLTVV.

The chain links TRBV5-5 to TRBJ2-7, with 8 bases that match TRBD1. Trimming took 3 bases from V and 3 from J; bases not matched to a gene: 17. Germline lookup yields CDR1 SGHKS and CDR2 YYEKEE (reference sequence). This CDR3 has 18 amino acids. CDR3 in DNA: TGTGCCAGCAGCTCGGGGAACTTTAGGACAGGGAGCTTCTACGAGCAGTACTTC. This translates into CASSSGNFRTGSFYEQYF. Looking up the rest from reference TRBV5-5 and TRBJ2-7 gives the full variable domain: DAGVTQSPTHLIKTRGQQVTLRCSPISGHKSVSWYQQVLGQGPQFIFQYYEKEERGRGNFPDRFSARQFPNYSSELNVNALLLGDSALYLCASSSGNFRTGSFYEQYFGPGTRLTVT.

The V call is TRBV12-5, the J call TRBJ1-2; 10 bases map to TRBD1. V trimming: 2 bases; J trimming: 5 bases; junction bases outside the gene matches: 11. The CDR3 length is 17 residues. Per germline, CDR1 LGHNT and CDR2 FRNRAP. This CDR3 is CASGLPRQGARIYGYTF. In DNA form, the CDR3 reads TGTGCTAGTGGTTTGCCCCGACAGGGGGCGCGGATTTATGGCTACACCTTC.

This clone was counted a few times. This chain joins TRBV7-9 and TRBJ1-1, with a weak D call TRBD1 (5 bases). The CDR3 extends over 16 amino acids. Germline V gene data show CDR1 as SEHNR and CDR2 as FQNEAQ (reference sequence). With 2 bases removed from V and 5 bases from J, the gap between germline ends came to 18 bases. The CDR3 reads CASSLLQGLRNTEAFF. CDR3 bases: TGTGCCAGCAGCTTATTGCAGGGCCTCCGGAATACTGAAGCTTTCTTT.

This chain uses TRBV2 with TRBJ1-1; D uncertain. Germline-derived CDR1 and CDR2 are SNHLY and FYNNEI. Between the trimmed V and J ends, which lost 3 bases and 7 bases, there was a span of 12 bases. There are 13 residues in the CDR3. The CDR3 sequence is CASSDRHASEAFF. DNA for the CDR3: TGTGCCAGCAGTGACAGACACGCAAGTGAAGCTTTCTTT.

The CDR3: CASSYAGTGGGYEQYF. DNA for the CDR3: TGTGCCAGCAGTTATGCGGGAACAGGCGGGGGGTACGAGCAGTACTTC. This chain uses TRBV6-5 with TRBJ2-7; 8 nucleotides agree with TRBD2. V shed 3 bases, J shed 4 bases, and the junction held 11 bases outside the gene matches. Germline assignment: CDR1 MNHEY and CDR2 SVGAGI. The CDR3 contains 16 residues.

This rearrangement joins TRBV10-3 to TRBJ1-2; tentatively, D is TRBD1 (5 bases). The germline gives CDR1 ENHRY, CDR2 SYGVKD. The CDR3 length is 12 residues. V shed 6 bases and J shed 3 bases, with 8 bases lying between them. This CDR3 reads CAIRQDHYGYTF. The CDR3 DNA reads as TGTGCCATCAGACAGGACCACTATGGCTACACCTTC.

This chain connects TRBV27 to TRBJ2-7, with 8 bases lining up with TRBD1. The length of the CDR3 is 18 residues. The V segment lost 6 bases and the J segment 0 bases; nucleotides outside the gene matches: 16. Looked up from germline, CDR1 is MNHEY and CDR2 is SMNVEV (reference sequence). CDR3 sequence (DNA): TGTGCCAGCAGGTCGAGGGTGACCAGGGGGCTACCCTCCTACGAGCAGTACTTC. It translates to CASRSRVTRGLPSYEQYF.

The chain is built from TRBV28 and TRBJ1-1, with TRBD1 identical over 7 bases. CDR3 size: 21 residues. J was trimmed by 1 base and V by 0 bases; bases with no gene match: 20. Germline V lookup: CDR1 MDHEN, CDR2 SYDVKM. The DNA for the CDR3 is TGTGCCAGCAGTTTATGGGGGCCAAGGGGGCGTTTAAACTCTCCGAACACTGAAGCTTTCTTT. Translation gives CASSLWGPRGRLNSPNTEAFF.

The chain employs TRBV6-1 and TRBJ2-7, with TRBD1 matching 9 bases. V was pared by 1 base and J by 2 bases, with 12 bases of the junction left unmatched. The CDR3 runs to 18 residues. CDR1 and CDR2 from the germline V gene are MNHNS and SASEGT. As DNA, the CDR3 is TGTGCCAGCAGTGAAGGATGGGGCAGGGGACAGGGAACCTACGAGCAGTACTTC. Translating gives CASSEGWGRGQGTYEQYF.

This clone occurred a few times. The chain uses TRBV28 and TRBJ1-2; D perhaps matches TRBD1 (5 bases). The length of the CDR3 is 13 residues. Per the germline V gene, CDR1 is MDHEN and CDR2 is SYDVKM. V was trimmed by 10 bases and J by 8 bases, leaving 20 bases between them. CDR3 bases: TGTGCCACCTCGACAGCCCAAGCAAGGGGCTACACCTTC. Translation: CATSTAQARGYTF.

A remark on this clone: One junction end disagrees with the germline gene, perhaps due to a read error. The rearrangement joins TRBV5-4 to TRBJ1-1, with 9 bases matching TRBD1. The germline gives CDR1 SGHNT, CDR2 YYREEE (reference sequence). This CDR3 region has 16 residues. The CDR3: CASSLGKDRGNAEAFF. In DNA, the CDR3 is TGTGCCAGCAGCTTGGGTAAAGACAGGGGGAACGCTGAAGCTTTCTTT.

This sequence joins TRBV5-1 and TRBJ1-1; D uncertain. The CDR3 loop spans 16 amino acids. V gave up 0 bases and J gave up 5 bases, with 17 bases separating them. Per the germline V gene, CDR1 is SGHRS and CDR2 is YFSETQ. The CDR3, as DNA: TGCGCCAGCAGCTTGGGCGAACGAGGGAGTCGGACTGAAGCTTTCTTT. Its protein product is CASSLGERGSRTEAFF.

V gene TRBV5-6 combines with J gene TRBJ2-7; TRBD1 agrees at 8 bases. Germline assignment: CDR1 SGHDT and CDR2 YYEEEE. J gave up 6 bases and V 4 bases, and 9 bases lay outside the gene matches. The CDR3 is 14 residues long. The CDR3 here is CASSADRDECEQYF. CDR3 in DNA: TGTGCCAGCAGCGCGGACAGGGATGAATGCGAGCAGTACTTC.

The J gene is TRBJ2-3, the V gene TRBV7-6; 7 nucleotides align to TRBD1. The germline CDR1 and CDR2 sequences are SGHVS and FNYEAQ. The J segment lost 2 bases and the V segment lost 0 bases, leaving 2 bases of the junction unmatched. There are 15 residues in the CDR3. The CDR3 region is CASSLARGLTDTQYF. CDR3 nucleotides: TGTGCCAGCAGCTTAGCGAGGGGGCTCACAGATACGCAGTATTTT.

CDR3: CASRTGHFIEDSWNNRTEAFF. The CDR3 bases are TGCGCCAGCAGAACGGGACATTTCATAGAAGATAGCTGGAATAACCGGACTGAAGCTTTCTTT. The rearrangement joins TRBV4-1 to TRBJ1-1; D is possibly TRBD1 (6 bases). The CDR3 is made up of 21 amino acids. The V and J ends lost 6 bases and 5 bases respectively, with 37 bases between them. CDR1 and CDR2 from the germline V gene are MGHRA and YSYEKL.

The V gene is TRBV5-1, the J gene TRBJ2-7; tentatively, D is TRBD1 (6 bases). The CDR3 runs 14 residues. The V end lost 2 bases, the J end lost 2 bases, and 11 bases lay between the germline ends. Germline V lookup: CDR1 SGHRS, CDR2 YFSETQ. The CDR3 region has the DNA TGCGCCAGCAGCTTACTAGGGGGAACCTACGAGCAGTACTTC. It is translated as CASSLLGGTYEQYF.